Included here is one TCR beta chain sequence, with context. Authors' analysis steps: The assay estimated nucleated cells by amplifying reference gene primers. The protocol was immunoSEQ multiplex PCR, while the TCRdb copy is restricted to in-frame clones and leaves out a portion. D and trimming were read from the DNA, whereas the V and J calls and clone size are those reported in that table. The repertoire consists of about 85,000 clones, with roughly 87% occurring once and the leading ten covering 2% to 3%. This entry belongs to a study of blood T cell repertoires in COVID-19. In the study overall: Acute and convalescent COVID-19 samples came from the United States, Italy and Spain. T cells, B-cell-depleted T cells, or PBMCs provided the cDNA or gDNA that served as material.

The sequenced sample consisted of peripheral blood. This clonotype was obtained from a man aged 50-59 years with acute or convalescent COVID-19.

Here the CDR3 DNA reads TGCGCCAGCAGCCAAGCGGTAGCTAGCGGGGTTGGTGAGCAGTTCTTC. Translated, it gives CASSQAVASGVGEQFF. V and J are TRBV4-1 and TRBJ2-1; 9 positions agree with TRBD2. The ends lost 1 base at V and 9 bases at J; junction bases unmatched: 10. The germline CDR1 and CDR2 sequences are MGHRA and YSYEKL. CDR3 length: 16 residues.